This TCR beta chain was retrieved from a study of OX40 agonist ivuxolimab in advanced cancers. Study at large: Prior therapy, whether anti-PD-1, anti-PD-L1 or anti-CTLA-4, was allowed, and roughly 40% had some.

Of note for this clone: Its specificity is unknown.

Here immunoSEQ multiplex PCR was the method, and the copy in TCRdb shows in-frame clones only, minus some. The sample carries about 41,000 clones, around 92% recorded once. The germline V gene has CDR1 SEHNR and CDR2 FQNEAQ (reference sequence). This CDR3 is built from 15 residues. Trimming cost V 3 bases and J 1 base; bases outside gene matches: 3. General study points: Compared with CD4+, CD8+ T cells on average had more expanded clones.

The starting material was CD4+ or CD8+ T cells sorted from blood, obtained in a trial of the OX40 agonist ivuxolimab. The rearrangement joins TRBV7-9 to TRBJ2-5; TRBD2 matches 9 bases. The sequence was collected from an adult with an advanced solid tumor such as melanoma, head and neck, liver or kidney cancer. This CDR3 reads CASSFSGGTQETQYF. The CDR3 nucleotides are TGTGCCAGCAGCTTTAGCGGGGGAACCCAAGAGACCCAGTACTTC.